This T cell receptor (beta chain) was recovered during a study of blood T cells in healthy people across ages. V was pared by 2 bases and J by 7 bases, with 15 bases between. The CDR3 consists of 15 residues. In germline, CDR1 is LGHDT, CDR2 YNNKEL (reference sequence). Together with a sample-barcoded 5' primer, a J-beta primer mix was included in a second PCR lasting about 6 to 12 cycles. Using its own MiXCR run on the 5' RACE reads, TCRdb lists one record per CDR3 protein. The repertoire holds about 640,000 distinct CDR3 sequences, with 45% to 65% as singletons. The gene calls are TRBV3-1 and TRBJ1-5; D remains unclear. This clonotype was sampled from a man in his sixties in good health. Sequencing was performed on blood. The CDR3 nucleotides are TGTGCCAGCAGCCAAAATGAGGCTTCGGGGCAGCCCCAGCATTTT. Translation: CASSQNEASGQPQHF.